This is a list of T cell receptor beta chains from one sample in a study of blood T cell repertoires in COVID-19. Assay: immunoSEQ multiplex PCR; the TCRdb copy retains only in-frame clones and omits some. The data contain about 90,000 clones, about 90% of them singletons. Sequences were obtained from peripheral blood. These receptors originate from a human donor with active COVID-19. The donor label of this sample is uncertain. CDR3s include the opening cysteine and the closing phenylalanine or tryptophan. Each record gives: V gene, J gene, D gene, clone size, CDR3 DNA, CDR3 protein. A D gene is named only where the DNA matches it firmly. Clone size appears in some rows only: once, few, many, or a class for an expanded clone.

>TRBV4-1|TRBJ1-1|.|few
TGCGCCAGCAGCCAAGATCGGGGGAACACTGAAGCTTTCTTT
CASSQDRGNTEAFF
>TRBV7-6|TRBJ1-6|.|.
TGTGCCAGCAGCTTAGCGATTTGGCAAGATAATTCACCCCTCCACTTT
CASSLAIWQDNSPLHF
>TRBV19|TRBJ2-1|TRBD2|.
TGTGCCAGTAGCGGGGGGGCCAATCTGGTGCAGTTCTTC
CASSGGANLVQFF
>TRBV2|TRBJ1-2|.|.
TGTGCCAGCAGGGTTTCGGGGGATGATGGCTACACCTTC
CASRVSGDDGYTF
>TRBV5-1|TRBJ2-1|TRBD2|.
TGCGCCAGCAGCTTGGAATCTAGCGGGGGATACAATGAGCAGTTCTTC
CASSLESSGGYNEQFF
>TRBV2|TRBJ1-5|.|once
TGTGCCAGGCAGGGTGCCAGCAATCAGCCCCAGCATTTT
CARQGASNQPQHF
>TRBV9|TRBJ2-7|TRBD1|.
TGTGCCAGCAGCGCCACCGGGACAGGGGGCAACAAGCAGTACTTC
CASSATGTGGNKQYF
>TRBV11-2|TRBJ2-2|.|.
TGTGCCAGCAGCTTAGATCTTATCGACAGGCGGTATACCGGGGAGCTGTTTTTT
CASSLDLIDRRYTGELFF
>TRBV7-3|TRBJ2-1|TRBD2|.
TGTGCCAGCAGCTTTTTTGGCGGGGGAATTAACAATGAGCAGTTCTTC
CASSFFGGGINNEQFF
>TRBV3-1/TRBV3-2|TRBJ2-3|.|.
TGTGCCAGCAGCCAGTCTGGGGCCACAGATACGCAGTATTTT
CASSQSGATDTQYF
>TRBV9|TRBJ2-1|TRBD2|.
TGTGCCAGCAGCGTAGATGATAGCGGGCTTAGCTCCTACAATGAGCAGTTCTTC
CASSVDDSGLSSYNEQFF
>TRBV5-1|TRBJ2-2|TRBD2|.
TGCGCCAGCAGCTTGGTTAGCGGGGGGCTGAACACCGGGGAGCCGTTTTTT
CASSLVSGGLNTGEPFF
>TRBV27|TRBJ2-7|.|.
TGTGCCAGCAGTTTATCTCGGGGCTACGAGCAGTACTTC
CASSLSRGYEQYF
>TRBV6-5|TRBJ1-2|.|.
TGTGCCAGTTTCAGGACCGAGGGAAGGGGCTACACCTTC
CASFRTEGRGYTF
>TRBV5-4|TRBJ2-3|.|.
TGTGCCAGCAGCCCCCAGAGCACCGGGGGTTCAGATACGCAGTATTTT
CASSPQSTGGSDTQYF
>TRBV24-1|TRBJ2-7|.|.
TGTGCCACCAGTGATTTCTTGAGTCACGAGCAGTACTTC
CATSDFLSHEQYF